This T cell receptor (beta chain) is drawn from a study of T cells expressing NK-cell markers. About the research overall: Repertoire data for TCR beta were derived from sorted T cells (CD3+CD56+NKG2C+, CD3+CD56+NKG2C- and CD3+CD56-NKG2C+). The authors sequenced eight donors, of whom seven were HCMV-seropositive and one was seronegative.

Findings and caveats of the study: Once again these clonotypes came out on top in the CD3+CD56-NKG2C+ fraction of a handful of donors. In more than 5 donors, dominant CD3+CD56+NKG2C+ clones formed roughly 1.0-8% of CD8+ cells.

The CDR3 spans 15 residues. Germline assignment: CDR1 MGHRA and CDR2 YSYEKL. No DNA is given; TCRdb re-called the 5' RACE reads and lists each CDR3 protein once. The sample table sets out some 340,000 distinct CDR3 sequences. In regard to this clonotype: Its antigen is not identified.

The sample was blood T cells: a sorted CD56 or NKG2C T cell subset, CD4+ or CD8+ T cells, or bulk PBMC T cells (not recorded which). This clonotype was sampled from a man aged 18-70 years in good health. The chain has TRBV4-1 and TRBJ2-5; TCRdb's D gene call, TRBD1, goes unchecked for lack of DNA. The CDR3 loop is CASSQETGVRETQYF.